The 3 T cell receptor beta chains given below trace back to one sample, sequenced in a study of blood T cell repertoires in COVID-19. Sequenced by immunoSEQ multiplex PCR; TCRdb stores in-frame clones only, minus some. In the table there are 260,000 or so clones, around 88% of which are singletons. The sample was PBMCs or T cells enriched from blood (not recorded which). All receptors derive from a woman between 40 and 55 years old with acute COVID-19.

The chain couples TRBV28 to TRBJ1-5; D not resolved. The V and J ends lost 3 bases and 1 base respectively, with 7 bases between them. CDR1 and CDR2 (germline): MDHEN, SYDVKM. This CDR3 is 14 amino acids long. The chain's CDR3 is CASSFTLSNQPQHF. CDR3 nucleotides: TGTGCCAGCAGTTTTACACTAAGCAATCAGCCCCAGCATTTT.

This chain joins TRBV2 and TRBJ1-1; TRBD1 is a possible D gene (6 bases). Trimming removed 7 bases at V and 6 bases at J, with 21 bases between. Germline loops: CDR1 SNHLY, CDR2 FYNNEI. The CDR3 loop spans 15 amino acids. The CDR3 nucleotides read TGTGCCAGCAAAAACCCGGGAGGGGGATGGTCTGAAGCTTTCTTT. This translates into CASKNPGGGWSEAFF.

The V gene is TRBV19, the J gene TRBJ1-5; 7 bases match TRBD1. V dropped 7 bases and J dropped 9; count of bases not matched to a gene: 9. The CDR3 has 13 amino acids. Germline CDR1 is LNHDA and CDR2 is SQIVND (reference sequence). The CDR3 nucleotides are TGTGCCAGTAAAGTCGACAGGGAATCGCCCCAGCATTTT. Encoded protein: CASKVDRESPQHF.